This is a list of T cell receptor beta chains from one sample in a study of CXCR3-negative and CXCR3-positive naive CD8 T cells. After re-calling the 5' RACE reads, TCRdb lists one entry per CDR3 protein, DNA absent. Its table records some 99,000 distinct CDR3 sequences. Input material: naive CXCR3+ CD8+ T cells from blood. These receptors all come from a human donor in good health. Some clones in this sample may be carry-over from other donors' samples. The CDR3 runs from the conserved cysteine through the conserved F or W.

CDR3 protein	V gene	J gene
CASSQEQGTNTGELFF	TRBV14	TRBJ2-2
CASSYFGGGYQETQYF	TRBV6-2/TRBV6-3	TRBJ2-5
CASSPETDNSVKPYEQYF	TRBV12-3/TRBV12-4	TRBJ2-7
CASSWTTGTSPYEQYF	TRBV5-6	TRBJ2-7
CSVEQGGLNTGELFF	TRBV29-1	TRBJ2-2
CASSQTGLTGAYEQYF	TRBV7-3	TRBJ2-7
CSVEDSTGWEYEQYF	TRBV29-1	TRBJ2-7
CASSLGGQGASDTQYF	TRBV7-7	TRBJ2-3
CSARAPLGDGNEQLF	TRBV20-1	TRBJ2-1
CSAIAISGGINEQFF	TRBV20-1	TRBJ2-1
CASSYYRGQRGYNEQFF	TRBV6-2/TRBV6-3	TRBJ2-1
CASSLRDSWGNEQFF	TRBV14	TRBJ2-1
CASSDDPGSDTQYF	TRBV6-4	TRBJ2-3
CASRLRDRQEETQYF	TRBV12-3/TRBV12-4	TRBJ2-5
CASRPGATRGAFF	TRBV12-3/TRBV12-4	TRBJ1-1
CASSTGPWSNTGELFF	TRBV7-2	TRBJ2-2
CSAGREISYEQYF	TRBV20-1	TRBJ2-7
CASSPPRRGSNQPQHF	TRBV28	TRBJ1-5
CASSPASGGTYEQYF	TRBV7-8	TRBJ2-7
CASSERVLAGGNKTQEQFF	TRBV4-1	TRBJ2-1
CASSQGRGFTGELFF	TRBV3-1	TRBJ2-2
CASSQGGGPNEQFF	TRBV3-1	TRBJ2-1
CASSVAITNSDTQYF	TRBV9	TRBJ2-3
CASSAGQGALISYEQYF	TRBV7-9	TRBJ2-7
CASSLQGARNEKLFF	TRBV5-5	TRBJ1-4
CASSPLSTDSYNEQFF	TRBV18	TRBJ2-1
CASGKGWDTEAFF	TRBV12-3/TRBV12-4	TRBJ1-1
CASSQDLGLDSGANVLTF	TRBV4-2	TRBJ2-6
CASRKDREQPQHF	TRBV10-1	TRBJ1-5
CASSYSRVGGPYEQYF	TRBV6-5	TRBJ2-7
CASSWDTGKGEAFF	TRBV27	TRBJ1-1
CASSSILETQYF	TRBV7-2	TRBJ2-5
CAISEFSSGGGETQYF	TRBV10-3	TRBJ2-5
CASSLEQETQYF	TRBV5-1	TRBJ2-5
CASSPPAENTGELFF	TRBV18	TRBJ2-2
CASSKEGTAQETQYF	TRBV21-1	TRBJ2-5
CASSTGLAGGQLTDTQYF	TRBV7-3	TRBJ2-3
CSAPGTAITDTQYF	TRBV29-1	TRBJ2-3
CASSSLTGKTYEQYF	TRBV28	TRBJ2-7
CASSLGFYEQFF	TRBV7-9	TRBJ2-1
CASSLGASGSSYEQYF	TRBV11-1	TRBJ2-7
CATSREELLTGGPNNEQFF	TRBV15	TRBJ2-1
CASSGPGQAKDTQYF	TRBV7-9	TRBJ2-3
CSVPGGASSYEQYF	TRBV20-1	TRBJ2-7
CASRLAGVDEQFF	TRBV5-6	TRBJ2-1
CASSESRRTDLDYGYTF	TRBV10-1	TRBJ1-2
CASSFGTSSFEQFF	TRBV6-2/TRBV6-3	TRBJ2-1
CASSPTLGSRGLGTGELFF	TRBV6-5	TRBJ2-2
CASSLDRGTQETQYF	TRBV5-8	TRBJ2-5
CASSGPKGLANTDAQYF	TRBV9	TRBJ2-3
CASTPSGVRYEQFF	TRBV7-2	TRBJ2-1
CASSLVKGYEQYF	TRBV5-1	TRBJ2-7
CAISGDGIQETQYF	TRBV10-3	TRBJ2-5
CSVEEPDRALDTQYF	TRBV29-1	TRBJ2-3